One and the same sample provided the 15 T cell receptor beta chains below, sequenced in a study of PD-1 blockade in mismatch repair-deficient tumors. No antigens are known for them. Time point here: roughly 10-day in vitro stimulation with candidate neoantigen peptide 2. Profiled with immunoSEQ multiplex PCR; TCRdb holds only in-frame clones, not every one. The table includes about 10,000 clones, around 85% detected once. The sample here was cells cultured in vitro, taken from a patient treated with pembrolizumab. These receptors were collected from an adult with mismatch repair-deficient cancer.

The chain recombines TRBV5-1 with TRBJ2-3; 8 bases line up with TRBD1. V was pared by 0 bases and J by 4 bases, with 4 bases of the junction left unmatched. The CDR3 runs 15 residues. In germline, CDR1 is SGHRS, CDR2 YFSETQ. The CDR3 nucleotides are TGCGCCAGCAGCTTGGTCCCAGGGGGCCCAGATACGCAGTATTTT. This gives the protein CASSLVPGGPDTQYF.

The CDR3 reads CASRMRTSGLFNNEQFF. CDR3 bases: TGTGCCAGCAGAATGAGGACTAGCGGCCTTTTCAACAATGAGCAGTTCTTC. This chain uses TRBV2 with TRBJ2-1; TRBD2 matches at 10 bases. The CDR3 extends over 17 amino acids. Germline lookup yields CDR1 SNHLY and CDR2 FYNNEI. V dropped 6 bases and J dropped 5; count of bases not matched to a gene: 13.

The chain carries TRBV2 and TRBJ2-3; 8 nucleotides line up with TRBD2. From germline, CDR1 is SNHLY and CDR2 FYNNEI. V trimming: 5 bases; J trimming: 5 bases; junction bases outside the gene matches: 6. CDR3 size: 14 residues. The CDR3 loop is CASSLGTREDTQYF. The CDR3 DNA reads TGTGCCAGCAGTCTCGGGACTAGGGAAGATACGCAGTATTTT.

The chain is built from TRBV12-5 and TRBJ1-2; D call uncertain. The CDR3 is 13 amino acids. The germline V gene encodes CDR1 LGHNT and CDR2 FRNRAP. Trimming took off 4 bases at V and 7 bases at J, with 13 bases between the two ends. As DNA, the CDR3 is TGTGCTAGTGGTTCATCTACCCTAACTGGCTACACCTTC. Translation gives CASGSSTLTGYTF.

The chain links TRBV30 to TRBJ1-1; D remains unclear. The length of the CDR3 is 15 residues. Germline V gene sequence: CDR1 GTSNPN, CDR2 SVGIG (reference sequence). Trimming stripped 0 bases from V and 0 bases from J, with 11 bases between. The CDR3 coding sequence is TGTGCCTGGAGTGTACTAGGGAATCTGAACACTGAAGCTTTCTTT. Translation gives CAWSVLGNLNTEAFF.

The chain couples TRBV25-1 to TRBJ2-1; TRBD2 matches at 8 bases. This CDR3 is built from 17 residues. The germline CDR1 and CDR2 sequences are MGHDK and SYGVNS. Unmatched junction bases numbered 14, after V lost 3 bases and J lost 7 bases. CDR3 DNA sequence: TGTGCCAGCAGTGACAGCGGGAGATCCCCCACAAAAAATGAGCAGTTCTTC. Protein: CASSDSGRSPTKNEQFF.

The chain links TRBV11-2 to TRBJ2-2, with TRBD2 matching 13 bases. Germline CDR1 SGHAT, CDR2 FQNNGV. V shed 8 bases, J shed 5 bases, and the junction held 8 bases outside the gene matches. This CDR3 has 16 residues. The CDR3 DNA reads TGTGCCAGCGGCGGACTAGCGGGAGTTTGGACCGGGGAGCTGTTTTTT. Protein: CASGGLAGVWTGELFF.

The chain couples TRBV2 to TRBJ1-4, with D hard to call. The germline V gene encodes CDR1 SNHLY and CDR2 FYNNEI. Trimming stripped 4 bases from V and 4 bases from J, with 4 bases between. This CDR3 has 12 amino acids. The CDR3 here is CASSVNNEKLFF. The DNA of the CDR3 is TGTGCCAGCAGTGTTAATAATGAAAAACTGTTTTTT.

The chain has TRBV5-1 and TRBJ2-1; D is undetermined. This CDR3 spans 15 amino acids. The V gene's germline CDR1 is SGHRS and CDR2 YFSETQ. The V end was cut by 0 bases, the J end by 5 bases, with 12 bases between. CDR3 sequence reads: CASSLVVGGHNEQFF. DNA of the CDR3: TGCGCCAGCAGCTTGGTGGTCGGCGGACACAATGAGCAGTTCTTC. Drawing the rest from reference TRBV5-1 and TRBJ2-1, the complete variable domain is KAGVTQTPRYLIKTRGQQVTLSCSPISGHRSVSWYQQTPGQGLQFLFEYFSETQRNKGNFPGRFSGRQFSNSRSEMNVSTLELGDSALYLCASSLVVGGHNEQFFGPGTRLTVL.

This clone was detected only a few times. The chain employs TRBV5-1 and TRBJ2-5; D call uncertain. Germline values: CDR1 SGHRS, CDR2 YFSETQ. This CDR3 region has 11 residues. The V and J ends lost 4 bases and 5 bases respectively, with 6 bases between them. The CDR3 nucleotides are TGCGCCAGCAGCACCGGGGAGACCCAGTACTTC. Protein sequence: CASSTGETQYF.

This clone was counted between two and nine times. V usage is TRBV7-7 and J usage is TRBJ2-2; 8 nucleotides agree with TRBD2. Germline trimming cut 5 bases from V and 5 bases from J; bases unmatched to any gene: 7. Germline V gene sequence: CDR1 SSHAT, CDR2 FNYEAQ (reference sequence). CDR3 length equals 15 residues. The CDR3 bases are TGTGCCAGCAGCCTGGAACTAGCGGCGACCGGGGAGCTGTTTTTT. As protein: CASSLELAATGELFF.

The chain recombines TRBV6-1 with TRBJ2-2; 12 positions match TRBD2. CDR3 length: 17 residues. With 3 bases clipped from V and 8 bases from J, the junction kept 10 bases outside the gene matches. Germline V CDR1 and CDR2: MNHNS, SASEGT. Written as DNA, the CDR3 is TGTGCCAGCAGTGACGGACTAGCGGGGTCGTCGGTGGGGGAGCTGTTTTTT. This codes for CASSDGLAGSSVGELFF.

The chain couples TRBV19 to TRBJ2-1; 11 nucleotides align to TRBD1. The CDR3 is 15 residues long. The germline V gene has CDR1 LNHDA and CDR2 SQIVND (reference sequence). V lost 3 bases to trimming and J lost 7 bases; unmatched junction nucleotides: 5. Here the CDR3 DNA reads TGTGCCAGTAGTATCCAGGGACAGGGGGGTAATGAGCAGTTCTTC. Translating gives CASSIQGQGGNEQFF.

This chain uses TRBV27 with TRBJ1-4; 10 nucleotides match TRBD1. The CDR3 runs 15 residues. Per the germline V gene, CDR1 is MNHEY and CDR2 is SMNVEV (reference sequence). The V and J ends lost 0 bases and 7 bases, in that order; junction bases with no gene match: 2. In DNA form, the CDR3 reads TGTGCCAGCAGTTTATCCGGGACAGGGGTTGAAAAACTGTTTTTT. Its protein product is CASSLSGTGVEKLFF.

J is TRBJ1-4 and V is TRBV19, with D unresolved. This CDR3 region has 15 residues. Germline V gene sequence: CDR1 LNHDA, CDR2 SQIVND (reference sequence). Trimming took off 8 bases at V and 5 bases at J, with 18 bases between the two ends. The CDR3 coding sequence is TGTGCCAGTGGACGAGGTTGGCGTAACAATGAAAAACTGTTTTTT. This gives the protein CASGRGWRNNEKLFF.